The present TCR beta chain was sequenced within a study of T-cell memory formation after mild COVID-19 (dated by TCRdb to about 2021). Describing the broader study: TCR sequence clusters from the two donors were largely donor specific. Longitudinal TCRalpha and TCRbeta repertoire sequencing tracked T-cell clones expanding and contracting after mild COVID-19 in a couple of donors. The cohort was made up of two young adult volunteers, one female and one male, who were previously healthy. General conclusions and limits of the study: From day 15 to 85, contracting clones showed balanced CD4/CD8 phenotypes, whereas a second wave of clones that expanded from day 15 to 37 leaned towards CD4+. The detection of some responding clones in pre-infection memory suggests that pre-existing cross-reactive memory T cells joined the SARS-CoV-2 response. Contracting CD4+ clones were found mainly in CM and EM memory subsets, while CD8+ clones were enriched in EMRA. The study included only a couple of mild cases, and larger cohorts that include severe cases with pre-infection samples were judged to be necessary. The second-wave clones that peaked on day 37 were not confirmed to be SARS-CoV-2 specific.

Ficoll-Paque density gradient centrifugation was the method used to isolate PBMCs. CDR1 and CDR2, per the germline V gene, are MNHEY and SVGEGT. V sheds 4 bases and J sheds 0 bases, leaving 4 bases between their ends. Including the terminal cysteine and phenylalanine, the CDR3 comprises 13 residues. Kept here is only the CDR3 DNA, which spans 39 bases and is read in frame from base 1. Sequenced on an Illumina NovaSeq 6000. cDNA libraries for TCRalpha and TCRbeta were prepared by 5'RACE using constant-segment primers, with sample barcodes and unique molecular identifiers added. RNA was extracted from every sample with Trizol reagent. Library amplification was performed in two PCR steps, and a second sample barcode and Illumina TruSeq adapters were introduced in the second step. Libraries were sequenced on an Illumina NovaSeq with 2 x 150 bp paired-end reads. Per the authors' processing: The reads were demultiplexed and collapsed into UMI-guided consensus sequences using migec v1.2.7. Using mixcr v2.1.11, UMI consensuses were aligned to TRA and TRB V and J templates and then assembled into clonotypes. Expanded or contracted clonotypes were those called significant by both edgeR and NoisET, with noise models trained on biological replicates. For edgeR calls, the cutoffs were a false discovery rate-adjusted p below 0.01 and a log2 fold-change threshold of 1. As an exploratory analysis of dynamics, PCA with hierarchical clustering was applied to max-normalized trajectories of the 1000 most abundant clonotypes. The CD4 or CD8 phenotype of responding clones was assigned using the separately sequenced CD4+ and CD8+ repertoires. TCRdb cleaned the public reads at Q25 with fastp, built clones with MiXCR and kept in-frame beta chains. CDR3 protein sequences are deduplicated, and each keeps its most common genes and DNA. V and J calls and clone size were set by TCRdb, not the authors. In all, the sample holds about 350,000 distinct CDR3 sequences, and approximately 14% of those were seen once. Of the sample, around a fifth falls within the top ten clones.

This clonotype was seen at least ten times. There is no known antigen for this receptor. Base qualities are not recorded, but no much larger clone differs from it by a single base. The rearrangement combines TRBV6-2 or TRBV6-3 with TRBJ2-1; the D gene assignment is ambiguous. The TCR sequence derives from a man younger than 35 who had mild COVID-19 (a few samples of this study predate the infection). The sample titles of this study are shuffled in the database, so cell type and time point are left out; the donor was told from shared clones. Sequencing was carried out using PBMCs or a T cell subset sorted from them (not recorded which). The sequenced DNA: TGTGCCAGCAGTTTCCCCTCCTACAATGAGCAGTTCTTC. Translated, this gives CASSFPSYNEQFF.